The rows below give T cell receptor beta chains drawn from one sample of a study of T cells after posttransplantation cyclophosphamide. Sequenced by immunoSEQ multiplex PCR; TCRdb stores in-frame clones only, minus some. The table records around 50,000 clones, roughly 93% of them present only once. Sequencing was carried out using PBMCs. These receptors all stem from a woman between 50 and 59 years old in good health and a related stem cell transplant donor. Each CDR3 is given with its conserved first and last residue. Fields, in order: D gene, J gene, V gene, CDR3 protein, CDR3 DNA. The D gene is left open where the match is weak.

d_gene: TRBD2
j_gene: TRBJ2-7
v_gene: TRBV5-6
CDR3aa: CASSLFDMNGGRAVHEQYF
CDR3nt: TGTGCCAGCAGCTTGTTCGACATGAATGGCGGGAGGGCCGTCCACGAGCAGTACTTC

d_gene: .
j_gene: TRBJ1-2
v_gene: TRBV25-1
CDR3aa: CASSDFADPDRGLNGYTF
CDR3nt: TGTGCCAGCAGTGATTTTGCCGATCCAGACCGGGGTCTCAATGGCTACACCTTC

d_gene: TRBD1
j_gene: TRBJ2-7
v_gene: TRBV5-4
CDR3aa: CASSLGDRGDEQYF
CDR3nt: TGTGCCAGCAGCTTGGGGGACAGGGGCGACGAGCAGTACTTC

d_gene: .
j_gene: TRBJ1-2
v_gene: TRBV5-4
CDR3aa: CASSLGAGDYTF
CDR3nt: TGTGCCAGCAGCCTCGGGGCGGGGGACTACACCTTC

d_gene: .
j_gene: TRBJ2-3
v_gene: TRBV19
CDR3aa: CASSTAVIGDTQYF
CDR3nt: TGTGCCAGTAGTACAGCGGTAATTGGAGATACGCAGTATTTT

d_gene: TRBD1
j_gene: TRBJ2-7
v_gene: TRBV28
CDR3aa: CASRGQYLYEQYF
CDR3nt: TGTGCCAGCAGGGGACAGTATCTCTACGAGCAGTACTTC

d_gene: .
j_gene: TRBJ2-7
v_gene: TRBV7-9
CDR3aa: CASSSSSYEQYF
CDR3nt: TGTGCCAGCAGCTCCTCTAGCTACGAGCAGTACTTC

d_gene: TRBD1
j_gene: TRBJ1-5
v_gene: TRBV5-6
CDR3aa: CASSLMVGQAMGNQPQHF
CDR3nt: TGTGCCAGCAGCTTGATGGTGGGACAGGCCATGGGCAATCAGCCCCAGCATTTT

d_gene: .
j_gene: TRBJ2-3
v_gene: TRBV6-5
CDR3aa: CASSSSSDTQYF
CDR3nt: TGTGCCAGCAGTTCCTCCTCAGATACGCAGTATTTT

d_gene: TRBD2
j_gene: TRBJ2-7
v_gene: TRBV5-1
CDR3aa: CASNPGLAGDEQYF
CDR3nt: TGCGCCAGCAATCCGGGACTAGCGGGAGACGAGCAGTACTTC

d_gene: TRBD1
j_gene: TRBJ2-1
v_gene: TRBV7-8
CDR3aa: CASNPGQGYNEQFF
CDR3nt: TGTGCCAGCAATCCGGGACAGGGCTACAATGAGCAGTTCTTC